This T cell receptor beta chain was sequenced for a study of early T cells in non-severe SARS-CoV-2 infection. For the study at large: Investigators sequenced bulk RNA drawn from unsorted whole blood, and chains remained unpaired.

Study-wide results and caveats: Matching results from VDJdb favored anti-spike CD8 responses, leaving private and CD4 specificities undetected.

CDR1 and CDR2 (germline): GTSNPN, SVGIG (reference sequence). CDR3 length: 13 residues. J was trimmed by 2 bases and V by 2 bases; bases with no gene match: 3. About this clonotype itself: The antigen is unknown.

Attached unique molecular identifiers marked individual cDNA molecules. TCRdb ran MiXCR on the 5' RACE reads and lists one entry per CDR3 protein. The sample holds 70,000 to 90,000 distinct CDR3 sequences, about 10% seen once. This receptor was obtained from an adult who was a healthcare worker with PCR-confirmed SARS-CoV-2 infection or an uninfected control (not recorded which). The chain combines TRBV30 with TRBJ2-7, with 7 positions matching TRBD1. The sequenced sample was whole blood, obtained at baseline. CDR3 loop: CAWSIGTAYEQYF. CDR3 coding DNA: TGTGCCTGGAGTATCGGGACAGCCTACGAGCAGTACTTC.